The T cell receptor (beta chain) described here comes from a study of response to subunit inactivated influenza vaccine. Findings and limits, study-wide: Authors suggested each seasonal influenza vaccination recruits few new T cells.

The germline CDR1 and CDR2 sequences are MNHEY and SVGEGT. After removal of 5 bases from V and 4 bases from J, the junction contained 9 bases not matched to a gene. CDR3 length equals 16 residues. TCRdb fed the RT-PCR reads into MiXCR, producing one record per CDR3 protein. The table lists 300,000 to 350,000 distinct CDR3 sequences, about a fifth of them singletons, with about 10% in the top ten. This clonotype was counted only a few times. What it binds is not known. This TCR derives from a man aged 50 to 69 who received an inactivated influenza vaccine. The chain is built from TRBV6-2 or TRBV6-3 and TRBJ2-1; 9 bases are shared with TRBD1. The source was PBMCs from blood, collected approximately 20 months after vaccination. CDR3 DNA: TGTGCCAGCAGTCCATTGACAGGGGGTCGGTACAATGAGCAGTTCTTC. It is translated as CASSPLTGGRYNEQFF.